The source of this T cell receptor (beta chain) is a study of control samples from healthy donors and cancer patients. This CDR3 is built from 14 residues. Repertoires were generated with immunoSEQ multiplex PCR, while TCRdb's copy carries only in-frame clones and drops some. The sample holds about 190,000 clones, 91% seen once. The J gene is TRBJ1-1, the V gene TRBV1; the D call in the table, TRBD1, was not verified against the DNA. TRBV1 is marked as a pseudogene. The sequenced sample was blood. This receptor was obtained from a man younger than 40 in good health. The CDR3 DNA reads TGCACCAGCAGCCCAGGACAGGGTAACACTGAAGCTTTCTTT. Translation gives CTSSPGQGNTEAFF.